Below, one T cell receptor beta chain is given with its context. The data belong to a study of cytomegalovirus exposure and HLA in healthy donors. 60 Vbeta and 13 Jbeta primers were used in PCR. Profiled with immunoSEQ multiplex PCR; TCRdb holds only in-frame clones, not every one. The sample consists of approximately 110,000 clones, 55% to 75% of them appearing once. Germline V gene lookup returns CDR1 MRHNA and CDR2 SNTAGT. The CDR3 is made up of 19 amino acids. V lost 2 bases, J lost 0 bases, and 22 bases lay in between. The chain carries TRBV6-4 and TRBJ1-2, with D perhaps matching TRBD1 (6 bases). Sequences were obtained from PBMCs. This TCR derives from a man aged 30-40 years in good health and CMV-seropositive. For the CDR3, the DNA is TGTGCCAGCAGTGACCCGAGGGGCCAGGGGAATAACCCTAACTATGGCTACACCTTC. Translated, it gives CASSDPRGQGNNPNYGYTF.